The clone carrying this TCR beta chain occurred a few times. The sample originates from a study of identical twins. CDR3 size: 14 residues. Germline assignment: CDR1 LGHNT and CDR2 FRNRAP. V lost 2 bases to trimming and J lost 2 bases, with 7 bases between them. MiXCR, run by TCRdb on the 5' RACE reads, gives a single entry per CDR3 protein. The table has 700,000 or so distinct CDR3 sequences, approximately 21% seen once. This sample also appeared in a second study, on T cells expressing NK-cell markers. That study reports: With respect to HCMV, seven of the eight sequenced donors were seropositive, and one was seronegative.

The TCR sequence derives from a woman between 18 and 30 years old in good health. The sequencing input was PBMCs. The V gene is TRBV12-5, the J gene TRBJ2-1, with D possibly being TRBD1 (5 bases). The CDR3: CASGLPGTYNEQFF. The CDR3 nucleotides read TGTGCTAGTGGTTTGCCAGGGACCTACAATGAGCAGTTCTTC.